This T cell receptor (beta chain) appears in the sequencing data of a study of T cell responses to AZD1222 COVID-19 vaccine. Germline V gene data show CDR1 as MNHEY and CDR2 as SMNVEV (reference sequence). This CDR3 comprises 17 residues. V lost 6 bases and J lost 4; bases outside the gene matches: 16. Profiling relied on immunoSEQ multiplex PCR, and the TCRdb table lists in-frame clones only, not all of them. Of around 100,000 clones listed, about 86% are singletons. The sequencing used peripheral blood, collected on day 0 of AZD1222 vaccination. The rearrangement joins TRBV27 to TRBJ1-2; 8 bases line up with TRBD1. The receptor's source is an adult in good health. In DNA, the CDR3 is TGTGCCAGCAGGAGTTCGGGTGCAGGGGGCGCGGGCTATGGCTACACCTTC. Translation: CASRSSGAGGAGYGYTF.